This TCR beta chain was captured by sequencing in a study of cytomegalovirus exposure and HLA in healthy donors. The PCR employed 60 Vbeta primers together with 13 Jbeta primers. TCRdb keeps only in-frame clones here, not all; method: immunoSEQ multiplex PCR. The sample records approximately 110,000 clones, over 65% being singletons. This CDR3 is built from 15 residues. Germline V gene data show CDR1 as LNHDA and CDR2 as SQIVND (reference sequence). Deletions cut 3 bases from V and 1 base from J, with 12 bases between. The V and J genes are TRBV19 and TRBJ1-1, with TRBD1 as a possible D gene (6 bases). The sequencing input was PBMCs. The TCR was taken from a man aged 45-65 years in good health and CMV-seronegative. The chain's CDR3 is CASSIRDTPNTEAFF. The CDR3 region has the DNA TGTGCCAGTAGTATCCGGGACACCCCGAACACTGAAGCTTTCTTT.